A single TCR beta chain is shown here with its context. These data belong to a study of T cell repertoires in cytomegalovirus infection. TCRdb reanalysed the reads using MiXCR and keeps one entry per CDR3 protein. The data contain around 550,000 distinct CDR3 sequences, roughly 29% of them singletons. This CDR3 has 17 amino acids. Per germline, CDR1 DFQATT and CDR2 SNEGSKA (reference sequence). The J segment lost 0 bases and the V segment lost 1 base, leaving 5 bases of the junction unmatched. The chain uses TRBV20-1 and TRBJ2-1, with 11 bases lining up with TRBD2. The sequence was collected from a human donor in good health (CMV status not recorded). Some clones in this sample may be carry-over from other donors' samples. The sequencing sample was made of PBMCs. In nucleotides, the CDR3 is TGCAGTGCTAGAGGGAGGCTAGCGGGAGGCTCCTACAATGAGCAGTTCTTC. Amino acids: CSARGRLAGGSYNEQFF.